Listed below are T cell receptor beta chains from one sample, sequenced in a study of cytomegalovirus exposure and HLA in healthy donors. Profiling relied on immunoSEQ multiplex PCR, and the TCRdb table lists in-frame clones only, not all of them. The sample carries fewer than 200,000 clones, about 88% recorded once. The sequenced sample was PBMCs. Receptors were obtained from a woman under 30 in good health and CMV-seronegative. The CDR3 runs from the conserved cysteine through the conserved F or W. The D gene is left open where the match is weak. Size tells how often a clone was seen (once, few, many) or the class of an expanded clone, and some rows leave it out.

j_call	clone_size	v_call	d_call	cdr3_nt	cdr3_aa
TRBJ1-1	.	TRBV7-8	TRBD1	TGTGCCAGCAGCCAAGGGACAGGGGACACTGAAGCTTTCTTT	CASSQGTGDTEAFF
TRBJ2-7	.	TRBV19	.	TGTGCCGGATCTCAGGCCCTCTACGAGCAGTACTTC	CAGSQALYEQYF
TRBJ2-2	.	TRBV19	TRBD1	TGTGCCAGTAGTATAGACCCACAGGGGGCCGGGGAGCTGTTTTTT	CASSIDPQGAGELFF
TRBJ2-7	few	TRBV5-1	.	TGCGCCAGCACCCGCTACGAGCAGTACTTC	CASTRYEQYF
TRBJ1-2	.	TRBV4-1	.	TGCGCCAGCAGCCAACCCGTGGTGAACCAGGGCCTAAACTATGGCTACACCTTC	CASSQPVVNQGLNYGYTF
TRBJ2-1	.	TRBV10-3	TRBD2	TGTGCCATCAGTTCCGGGACTAGCAATGAGCAGTTCTTC	CAISSGTSNEQFF
TRBJ1-2	.	TRBV30	.	TGTGCCTGGAGCTTAACCCTTCCCGGGGGAATCTGGGGCTACACCTTC	CAWSLTLPGGIWGYTF
TRBJ1-3	many	TRBV7-9	.	TGTGCCAGCAGCTTAGGCCAGGGCGGTCCTCGAACCATATATTTT	CASSLGQGGPRTIYF
TRBJ2-7	.	TRBV7-2	TRBD2	TGTGCCAGCAGCCAGCGACTAGCGGGGGGGCCGTCCCCATACGAGCAGTACTTC	CASSQRLAGGPSPYEQYF
TRBJ1-2	.	TRBV7-9	.	TGTGCCAGCAGCTTGGGCGCACTTTTAGGTTTGGATGGCTACACCTTC	CASSLGALLGLDGYTF
TRBJ1-2	.	TRBV18	.	TGTGCCAGCTCACCACAGGGAGACTATGGCTACACCTTC	CASSPQGDYGYTF
TRBJ1-3	.	TRBV5-1	TRBD1	TGCGCCAGCAGCTTGACACAGGGGGCGTTACGGGACTCTGGAAACACCATATATTTT	CASSLTQGALRDSGNTIYF
TRBJ1-4	.	TRBV4-1	TRBD1	TGCGCCAGCAGCCCTCGGACAGGGGCAACTAATGAAAAACTGTTTTTT	CASSPRTGATNEKLFF
TRBJ2-5	.	TRBV6-1	TRBD1	TGTGCCACCCGAACAGGGGCGAGGGAGACCCAGTACTTC	CATRTGARETQYF
TRBJ1-1	.	TRBV27	TRBD1	TGTGCCAGCAGTCCGACAGGGGTGGTTGTTTTTGGAGCTTTCTTT	CASSPTGVVVFGAFF
TRBJ1-2	.	TRBV18	TRBD1	TGTGCCAGCTCTCCCACACAGGGGGCAGTGGACTATGGCTACACCTTC	CASSPTQGAVDYGYTF
TRBJ2-7	few	TRBV5-1	TRBD1	TGCGCCAGCAGCTCCTCGACAGGGTCCTACGAGCAGTACTTC	CASSSSTGSYEQYF
TRBJ2-6	.	TRBV5-1	.	TGCGCCAGCAGCTTAACTACGGTCTTGGGGGCCAACGTCCTGACTTTC	CASSLTTVLGANVLTF
TRBJ2-6	.	TRBV6-4	TRBD2	TGTGCCAGCAGTGACTTTGCGGGGGGCGCCCCAGGGGCCAACGTCCTGACTTTC	CASSDFAGGAPGANVLTF
TRBJ2-7	.	TRBV15	.	TGTGCCACCAGCAGAGAGGCAACACCCCTCTACGAGCAGTACTTC	CATSREATPLYEQYF
TRBJ1-4	.	TRBV6-5	.	TGTGCCAGCAGTTCAACCAGGACTTCCGAAAAACTGTTTTTT	CASSSTRTSEKLFF
TRBJ1-5	.	TRBV27	TRBD1	TGTGCCAGCAGCGCCTCCCCCTCGACAGGGTGGACTGGCACCCAGCATTTT	CASSASPSTGWTGTQHF
TRBJ2-5	few	TRBV10-3	.	TGTGCCATGGCCCAAGTCGAGGCCGGGACCCAGTACTTC	CAMAQVEAGTQYF
TRBJ2-2	.	TRBV5-5	.	TGTGCCAGCAGTTCATCGGCCGGGGAGCTGTTTTTT	CASSSSAGELFF
TRBJ1-2	.	TRBV5-6	TRBD1	TGTGCCAGCAGCCCAGGGGGATTGGACTATGGCTACACCTTC	CASSPGGLDYGYTF
TRBJ2-5	.	TRBV7-3	.	TGTGCCAGCAGCTTACTTGGCGGGGTAGAAGAGACCCAGTACTTC	CASSLLGGVEETQYF
TRBJ2-7	.	TRBV5-1	.	TGCGCCAGCAGCCTCGAGTGGGGAGAAGTAGAACACTACGAGCAGTACTTC	CASSLEWGEVEHYEQYF